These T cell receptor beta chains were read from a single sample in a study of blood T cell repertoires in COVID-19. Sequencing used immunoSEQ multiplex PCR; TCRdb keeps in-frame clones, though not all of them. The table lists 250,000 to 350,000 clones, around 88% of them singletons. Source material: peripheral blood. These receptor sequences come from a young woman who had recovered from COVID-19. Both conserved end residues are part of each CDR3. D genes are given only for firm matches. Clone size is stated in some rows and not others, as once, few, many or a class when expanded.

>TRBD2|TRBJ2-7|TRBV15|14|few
CATSPRLAQGEQYF
TGTGCCACCAGCCCACGACTAGCTCAGGGCGAGCAGTACTTC
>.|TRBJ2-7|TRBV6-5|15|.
CASSSLSDSSYEQYF
TGTGCCAGCAGTTCCTTAAGCGACAGCTCCTACGAGCAGTACTTC
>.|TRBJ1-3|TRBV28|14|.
CASSSGFPGNTIYF
TGTGCCAGCAGTTCGGGGTTTCCTGGAAACACCATATATTTT
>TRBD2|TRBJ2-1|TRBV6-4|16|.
CASSAGGGASYNEQFF
TGTGCCAGCAGTGCTGGCGGGGGGGCTTCCTACAATGAGCAGTTCTTC
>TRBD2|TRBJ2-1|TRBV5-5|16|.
CASSFRLAGSYNEQFF
TGTGCCAGCAGCTTCCGACTAGCGGGATCCTACAATGAGCAGTTCTTC
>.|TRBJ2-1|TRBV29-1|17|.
CSVEDLGLDSWRNEQFF
TGCAGCGTTGAAGATCTGGGCTTAGACAGCTGGCGGAATGAGCAGTTCTTC
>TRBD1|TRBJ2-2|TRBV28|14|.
CASRGQGIAGELFF
TGTGCCAGCAGAGGACAGGGGATCGCCGGGGAGCTGTTTTTT
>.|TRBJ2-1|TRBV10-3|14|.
CAISGGQVGNEQFF
TGTGCCATCAGTGGGGGACAAGTCGGGAATGAGCAGTTCTTC
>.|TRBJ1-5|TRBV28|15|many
CASSAGVYSNQPQHF
TGTGCCAGCAGTGCAGGGGTTTATAGCAATCAGCCCCAGCATTTT
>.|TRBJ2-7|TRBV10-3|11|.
CAIRDLEEQYF
TGTGCCATCAGAGACCTGGAGGAGCAGTACTTC
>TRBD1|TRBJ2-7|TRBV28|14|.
CASSLTGNYHEQYF
TGTGCCAGCAGCTTGACAGGGAATTACCACGAGCAGTACTTC
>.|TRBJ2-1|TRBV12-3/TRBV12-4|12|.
CASSRERGEQFF
TGTGCCAGCAGTCGGGAACGGGGTGAGCAGTTCTTC
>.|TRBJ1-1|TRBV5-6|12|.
CASFSYGTEAFF
TGTGCCAGCTTCTCTTACGGGACTGAAGCTTTCTTT
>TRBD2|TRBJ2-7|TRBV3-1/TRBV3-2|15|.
CASSGSRGRAYEQYF
TGTGCCAGCAGTGGAAGTCGCGGGAGGGCCTACGAGCAGTACTTC
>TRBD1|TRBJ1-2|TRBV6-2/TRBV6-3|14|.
CASSYGEGARGYTF
TGTGCCAGCAGTTACGGCGAGGGGGCGCGTGGCTACACCTTC
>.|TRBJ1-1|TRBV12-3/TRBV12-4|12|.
CASSLKGGLTFF
TGTGCCAGCAGTTTAAAGGGGGGGTTAACTTTCTTT
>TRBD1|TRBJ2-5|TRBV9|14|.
CASSMTGNQETQYF
TGTGCCAGCAGCATGACAGGGAACCAAGAGACCCAGTACTTC
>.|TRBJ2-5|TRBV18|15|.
CASSPESKRQETQYF
TGTGCCAGCTCACCTGAGTCCAAGCGGCAAGAGACCCAGTACTTC
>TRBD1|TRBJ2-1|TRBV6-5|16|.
CASSYKTGGLYNEQFF
TGTGCCAGCAGTTACAAGACAGGGGGGCTCTACAATGAGCAGTTCTTC
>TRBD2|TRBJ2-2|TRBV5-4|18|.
CASSLGGLAGGGTGELFF
TGTGCCAGCAGCTTGGGGGGACTAGCGGGAGGAGGGACCGGGGAGCTGTTTTTT
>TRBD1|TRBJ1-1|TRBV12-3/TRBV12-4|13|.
CAILIQGTTEAFF
TGTGCCATCTTAATACAGGGGACCACTGAAGCTTTCTTT
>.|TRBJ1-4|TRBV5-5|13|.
CASSLASNEKLFF
TGTGCCAGCAGCTTGGCCAGTAATGAAAAACTGTTTTTT
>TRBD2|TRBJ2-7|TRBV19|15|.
CASSRRLAGPYEQYF
TGTGCCAGTAGTAGACGACTAGCGGGTCCCTACGAGCAGTACTTC
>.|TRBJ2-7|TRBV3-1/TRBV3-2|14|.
CASSSGIKPYEQYF
TGTGCCAGCAGCTCCGGGATCAAACCCTACGAGCAGTACTTC
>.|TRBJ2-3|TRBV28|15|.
CASSLLRGDTDTQYF
TGTGCCAGCAGTTTATTGCGGGGAGACACAGATACGCAGTATTTT
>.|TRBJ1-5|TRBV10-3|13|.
CAISGEVYQPQHF
TGTGCCATCAGTGGAGAGGTTTATCAGCCCCAGCATTTT
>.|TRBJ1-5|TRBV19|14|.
CASSIPVSNQPQHF
TGTGCCAGTAGTATTCCTGTTAGCAATCAGCCCCAGCATTTT
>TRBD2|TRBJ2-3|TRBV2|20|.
CASSEPRGSGGPGDTDTQYF
TGTGCCAGCAGTGAACCCCGGGGTAGCGGGGGGCCGGGGGACACAGATACGCAGTATTTT
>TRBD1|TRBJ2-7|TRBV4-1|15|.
CASSPGGTGVYEQYF
TGCGCCAGCAGCCCAGGAGGGACAGGGGTGTACGAGCAGTACTTC
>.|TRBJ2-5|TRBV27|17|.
CASSLRFQGGVEETQYF
TGTGCCAGCAGTTTAAGGTTCCAGGGTGGGGTGGAAGAGACCCAGTACTTC
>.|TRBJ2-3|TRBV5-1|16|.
CASSLEGGARTDTQYF
TGCGCCAGCAGCTTGGAAGGGGGGGCCCGCACAGATACGCAGTATTTT
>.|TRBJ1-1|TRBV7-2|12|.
CASEMGGTEAFF
TGTGCCAGCGAAATGGGGGGAACTGAAGCTTTCTTT
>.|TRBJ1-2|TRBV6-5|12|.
CASGPRALGYTF
TGTGCCAGCGGCCCGCGGGCGCTTGGCTACACCTTC
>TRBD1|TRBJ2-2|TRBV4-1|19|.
CASSKSRGSGTGGVGELFF
TGCGCCAGCAGCAAGAGTCGAGGGTCCGGGACAGGGGGAGTCGGGGAGCTGTTTTTT
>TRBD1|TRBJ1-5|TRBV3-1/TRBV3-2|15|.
CASSQGQGAHQPQHF
TGTGCCAGCAGCCAGGGGCAGGGGGCCCATCAGCCCCAGCATTTT
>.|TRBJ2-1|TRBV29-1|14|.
CSVDGDKGHNEQFF
TGCAGCGTTGATGGGGACAAAGGGCACAATGAGCAGTTCTTC
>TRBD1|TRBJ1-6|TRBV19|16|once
CASRGQGASYNSPLHF
TGTGCCAGTAGAGGGCAGGGGGCCTCCTATAATTCACCCCTCCACTTT
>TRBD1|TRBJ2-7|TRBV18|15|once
CASSPAGGPSYEQYF
TGTGCCAGCTCACCTGCAGGGGGCCCTTCCTACGAGCAGTACTTC
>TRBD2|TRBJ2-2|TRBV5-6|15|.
CASSLQREYTGELFF
TGTGCCAGCAGCTTACAGCGGGAGTACACCGGGGAGCTGTTTTTT
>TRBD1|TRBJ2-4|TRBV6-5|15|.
CASSYSQGTKNIQYF
TGTGCCAGCAGTTACTCACAGGGGACCAAAAACATTCAGTACTTC
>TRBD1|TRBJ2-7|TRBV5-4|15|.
CASSSGGSSSYEQYF
TGTGCCAGCAGTTCAGGGGGTTCTAGCTCCTACGAGCAGTACTTC
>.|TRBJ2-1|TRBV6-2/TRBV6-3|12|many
CASSYPAEGQFF
TGTGCCAGCAGTTATCCGGCGGAGGGGCAGTTCTTC
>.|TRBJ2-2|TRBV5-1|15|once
CASSLDRGGTGELFF
TGCGCCAGCAGCTTGGACAGGGGAGGCACCGGGGAGCTGTTTTTT
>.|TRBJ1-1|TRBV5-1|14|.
CASSLGGGSSEAFF
TGCGCCAGCAGCTTGGGAGGGGGTTCGTCTGAAGCTTTCTTT
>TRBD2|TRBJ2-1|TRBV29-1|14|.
CSVDASGFNNEQFF
TGCAGCGTTGACGCTAGCGGGTTCAACAATGAGCAGTTCTTC
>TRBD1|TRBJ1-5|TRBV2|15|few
CASSEGQGQLGPQHF
TGTGCCAGCAGTGAAGGGCAGGGACAGCTCGGGCCCCAGCATTTT
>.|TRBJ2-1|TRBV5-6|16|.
CASSLLSSTPYNEQFF
TGTGCCAGCAGCCTGCTCTCCTCCACACCATACAATGAGCAGTTCTTC
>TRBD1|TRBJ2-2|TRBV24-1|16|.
CATSDPGTANTGELFF
TGTGCCACCAGTGATCCCGGGACAGCGAACACCGGGGAGCTGTTTTTT
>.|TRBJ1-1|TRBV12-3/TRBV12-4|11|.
CASTTGAEAFF
TGTGCCAGCACCACGGGAGCTGAAGCTTTCTTT
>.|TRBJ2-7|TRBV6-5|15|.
CASSSTRDNGYEQYF
TGTGCCAGCAGTTCTACCAGGGATAACGGCTACGAGCAGTACTTC
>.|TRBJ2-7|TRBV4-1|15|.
CASSQGGRGSYEQYF
TGCGCCAGCAGCCAAGGGGGAAGGGGATCGTACGAGCAGTACTTC